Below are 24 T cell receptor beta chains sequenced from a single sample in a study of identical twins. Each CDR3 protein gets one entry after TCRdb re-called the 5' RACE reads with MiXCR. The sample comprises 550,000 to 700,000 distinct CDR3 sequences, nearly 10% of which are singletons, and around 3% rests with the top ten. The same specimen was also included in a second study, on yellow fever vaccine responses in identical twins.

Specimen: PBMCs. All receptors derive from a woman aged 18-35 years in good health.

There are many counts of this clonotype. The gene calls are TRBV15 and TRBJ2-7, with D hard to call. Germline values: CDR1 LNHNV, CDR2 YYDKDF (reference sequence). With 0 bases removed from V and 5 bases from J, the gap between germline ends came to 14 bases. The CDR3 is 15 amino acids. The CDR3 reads CATSRDGGANHEQYF. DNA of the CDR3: TGTGCCACCAGCAGAGATGGTGGAGCCAACCACGAGCAGTACTTC.

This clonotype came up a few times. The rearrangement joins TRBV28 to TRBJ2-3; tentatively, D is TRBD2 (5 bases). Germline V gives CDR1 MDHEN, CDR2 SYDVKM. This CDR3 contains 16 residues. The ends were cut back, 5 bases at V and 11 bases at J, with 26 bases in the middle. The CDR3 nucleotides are TGTGCCAGCAGTCCCTCCCGGAGGACGTGGTACCCAGAGCAGTATTTT. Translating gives CASSPSRRTWYPEQYF.

Here the CDR3 reads CAFCMTSGGAPYTDTQYF. The CDR3 bases are TGTGCCTTCTGTATGACTAGCGGGGGGGCTCCCTACACAGATACGCAGTATTTT. The V call is TRBV12-3 or TRBV12-4, the J call TRBJ2-3; 14 nucleotides align to TRBD2. The CDR3 covers 18 residues. V lost 11 bases and J lost 2; bases outside the gene matches: 15.

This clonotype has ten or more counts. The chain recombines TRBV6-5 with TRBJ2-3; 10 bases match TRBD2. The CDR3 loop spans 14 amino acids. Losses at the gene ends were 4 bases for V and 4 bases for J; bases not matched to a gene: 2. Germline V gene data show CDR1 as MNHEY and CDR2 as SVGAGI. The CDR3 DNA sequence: TGTGCCAGCAGTTTCGGGACTAGCGCAGATACGCAGTATTTT. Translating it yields CASSFGTSADTQYF.

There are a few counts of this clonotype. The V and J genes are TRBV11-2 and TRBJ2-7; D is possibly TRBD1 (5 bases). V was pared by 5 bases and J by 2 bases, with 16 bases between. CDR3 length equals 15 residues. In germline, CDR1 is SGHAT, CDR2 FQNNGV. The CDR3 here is CASSPQGRQAYEQYF. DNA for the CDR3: TGTGCCAGCAGCCCTCAGGGTAGGCAAGCCTACGAGCAGTACTTC.

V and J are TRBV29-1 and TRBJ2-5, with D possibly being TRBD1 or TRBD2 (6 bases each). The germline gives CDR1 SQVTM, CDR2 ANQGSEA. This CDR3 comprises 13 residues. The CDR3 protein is CAGGRTNQETQYF. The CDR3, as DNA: TGCGCCGGGGGCAGAACAAACCAAGAGACCCAGTACTTC.

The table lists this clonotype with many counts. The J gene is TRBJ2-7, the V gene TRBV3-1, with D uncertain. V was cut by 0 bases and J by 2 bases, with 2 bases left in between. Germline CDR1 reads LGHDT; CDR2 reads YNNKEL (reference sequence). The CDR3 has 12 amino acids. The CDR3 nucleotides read TGTGCCAGCAGCCAAGAACCCTACGAGCAGTACTTC. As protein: CASSQEPYEQYF.

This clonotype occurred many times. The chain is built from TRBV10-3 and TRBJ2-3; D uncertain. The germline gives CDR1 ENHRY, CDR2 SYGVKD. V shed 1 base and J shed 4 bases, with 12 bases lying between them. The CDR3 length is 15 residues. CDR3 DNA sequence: TGTGCCATCAGTGAGTACCTAGACGTCGCAGATACGCAGTATTTT. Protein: CAISEYLDVADTQYF.

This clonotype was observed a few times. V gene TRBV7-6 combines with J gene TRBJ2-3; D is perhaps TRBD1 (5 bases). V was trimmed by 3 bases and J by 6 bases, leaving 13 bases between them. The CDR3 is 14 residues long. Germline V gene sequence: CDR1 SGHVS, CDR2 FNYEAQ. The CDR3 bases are TGTGCCAGCAGCTTCTCTAGGGGCGAGGATACGCAGTATTTT. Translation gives CASSFSRGEDTQYF.

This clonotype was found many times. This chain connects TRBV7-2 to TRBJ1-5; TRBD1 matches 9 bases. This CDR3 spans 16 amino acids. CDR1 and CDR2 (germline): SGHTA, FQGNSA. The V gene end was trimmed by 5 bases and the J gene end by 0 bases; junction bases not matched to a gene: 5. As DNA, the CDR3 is TGTGCCAGCAGCGGGGGGACAGGGCTTAGCAATCAGCCCCAGCATTTT. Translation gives CASSGGTGLSNQPQHF.

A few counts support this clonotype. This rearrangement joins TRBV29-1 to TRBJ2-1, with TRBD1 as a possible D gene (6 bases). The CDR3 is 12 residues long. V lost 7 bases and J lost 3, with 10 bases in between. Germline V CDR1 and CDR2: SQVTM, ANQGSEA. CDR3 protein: CSGADSYNEQFF. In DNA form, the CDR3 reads TGCAGCGGGGCGGACAGCTACAATGAGCAGTTCTTC.

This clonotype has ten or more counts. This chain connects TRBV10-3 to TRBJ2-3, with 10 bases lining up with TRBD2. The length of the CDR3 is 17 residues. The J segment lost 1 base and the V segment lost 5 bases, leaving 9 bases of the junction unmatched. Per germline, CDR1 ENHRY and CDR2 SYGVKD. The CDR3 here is CAISRTSGPGGTDTQYF. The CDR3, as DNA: TGTGCCATCAGTAGGACTAGCGGACCGGGGGGCACAGATACGCAGTATTTT.

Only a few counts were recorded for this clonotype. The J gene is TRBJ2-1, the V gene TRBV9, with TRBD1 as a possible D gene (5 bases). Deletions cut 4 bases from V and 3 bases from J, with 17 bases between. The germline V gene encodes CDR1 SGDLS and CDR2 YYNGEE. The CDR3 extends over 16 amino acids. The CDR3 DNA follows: TGTGCCAGCAGCCCCTCCCGCAGGGATGGCTACAATGAGCAGTTCTTC. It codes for CASSPSRRDGYNEQFF.

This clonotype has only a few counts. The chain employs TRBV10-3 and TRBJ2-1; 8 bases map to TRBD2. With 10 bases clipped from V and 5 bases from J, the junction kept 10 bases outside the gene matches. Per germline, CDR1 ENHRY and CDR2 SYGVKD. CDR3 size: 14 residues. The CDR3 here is CATDPSGGNNEQFF. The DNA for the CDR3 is TGTGCCACGGACCCCAGCGGGGGCAACAATGAGCAGTTCTTC.

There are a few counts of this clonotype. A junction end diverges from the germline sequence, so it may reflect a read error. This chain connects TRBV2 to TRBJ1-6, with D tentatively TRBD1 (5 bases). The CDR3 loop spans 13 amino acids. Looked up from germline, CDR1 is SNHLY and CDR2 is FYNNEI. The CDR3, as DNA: TGTGCCAGCAGTGAATCCAGCTTCCGGGGGGTCTTCTTT. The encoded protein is CASSESSFRGVFF.

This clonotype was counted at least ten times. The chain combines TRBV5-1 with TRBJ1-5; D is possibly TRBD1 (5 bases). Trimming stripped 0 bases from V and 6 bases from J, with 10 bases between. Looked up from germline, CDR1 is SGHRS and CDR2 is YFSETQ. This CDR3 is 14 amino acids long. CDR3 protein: CASSLGTQGQPQHF. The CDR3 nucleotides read TGCGCCAGCAGCTTGGGAACGCAGGGTCAGCCCCAGCATTTT.

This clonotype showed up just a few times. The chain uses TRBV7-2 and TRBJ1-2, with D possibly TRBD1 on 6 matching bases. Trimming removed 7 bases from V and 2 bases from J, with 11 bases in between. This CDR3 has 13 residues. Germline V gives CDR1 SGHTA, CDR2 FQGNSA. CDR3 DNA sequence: TGTGCCAGCAACCGGGACACCAACTATGGCTACACCTTC. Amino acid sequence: CASNRDTNYGYTF.

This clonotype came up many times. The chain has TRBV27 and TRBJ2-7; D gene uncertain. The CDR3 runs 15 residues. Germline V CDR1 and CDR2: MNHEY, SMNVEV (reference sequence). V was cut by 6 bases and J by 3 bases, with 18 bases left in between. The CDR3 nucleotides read TGTGCCAGCAGCCCGGCGGAGATCCACAACTACGAGCAGTACTTC. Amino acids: CASSPAEIHNYEQYF.

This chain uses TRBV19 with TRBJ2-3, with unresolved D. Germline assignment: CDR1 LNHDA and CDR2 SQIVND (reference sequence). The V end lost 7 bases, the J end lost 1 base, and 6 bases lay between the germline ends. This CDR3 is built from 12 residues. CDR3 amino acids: CASNDRTDTQYF. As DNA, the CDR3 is TGTGCCAGTAATGACCGCACAGATACGCAGTATTTT. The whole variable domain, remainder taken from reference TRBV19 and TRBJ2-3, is DGGITQSPKYLFRKEGQNVTLSCEQNLNHDAMYWYRQDPGQGLRLIYYSQIVNDFQKGDIAEGYSVSREKKESFPLTVTSAQKNPTAFYLCASNDRTDTQYFGPGTRLTVL.

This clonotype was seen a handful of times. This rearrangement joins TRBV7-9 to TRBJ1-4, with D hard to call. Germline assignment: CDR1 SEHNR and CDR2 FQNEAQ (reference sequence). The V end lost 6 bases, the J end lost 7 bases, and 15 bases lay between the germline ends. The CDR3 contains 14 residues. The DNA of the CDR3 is TGTGCCAGCAGTCGGAATGGGTCGACTGAAAAACTGTTTTTT. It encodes CASSRNGSTEKLFF.

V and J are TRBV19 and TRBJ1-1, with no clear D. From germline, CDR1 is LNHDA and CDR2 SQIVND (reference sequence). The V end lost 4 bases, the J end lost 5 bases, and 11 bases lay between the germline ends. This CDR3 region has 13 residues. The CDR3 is CASSTEGFTEAFF. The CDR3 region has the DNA TGTGCCAGTAGTACTGAGGGATTTACTGAAGCTTTCTTT.

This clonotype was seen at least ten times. The CDR3 DNA reads as TGCAGCGTTGAAGATCTTACGGGAGCTTTCTTT. Protein product: CSVEDLTGAFF. The chain employs TRBV29-1 and TRBJ1-1, with unresolved D. Trimming stripped 0 bases from V and 10 bases from J, with 9 bases between. CDR1 is SQVTM, CDR2 ANQGSEA, per germline. CDR3 length: 11 residues.

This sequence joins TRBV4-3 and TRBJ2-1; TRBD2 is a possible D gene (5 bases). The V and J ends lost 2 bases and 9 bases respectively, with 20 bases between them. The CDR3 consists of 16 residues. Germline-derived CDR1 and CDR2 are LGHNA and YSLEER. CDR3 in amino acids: CASSQLTAGRGSEQFF. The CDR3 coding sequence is TGCGCCAGCAGCCAACTAACCGCAGGACGGGGTAGTGAGCAGTTCTTC.

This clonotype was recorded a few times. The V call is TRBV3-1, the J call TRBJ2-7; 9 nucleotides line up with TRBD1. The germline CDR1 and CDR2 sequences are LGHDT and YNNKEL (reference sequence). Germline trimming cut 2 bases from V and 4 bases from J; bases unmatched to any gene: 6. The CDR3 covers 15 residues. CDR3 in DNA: TGTGCCAGCAGCCAAAGCCGGGACAGGGTGTACGAGCAGTACTTC. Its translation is CASSQSRDRVYEQYF.